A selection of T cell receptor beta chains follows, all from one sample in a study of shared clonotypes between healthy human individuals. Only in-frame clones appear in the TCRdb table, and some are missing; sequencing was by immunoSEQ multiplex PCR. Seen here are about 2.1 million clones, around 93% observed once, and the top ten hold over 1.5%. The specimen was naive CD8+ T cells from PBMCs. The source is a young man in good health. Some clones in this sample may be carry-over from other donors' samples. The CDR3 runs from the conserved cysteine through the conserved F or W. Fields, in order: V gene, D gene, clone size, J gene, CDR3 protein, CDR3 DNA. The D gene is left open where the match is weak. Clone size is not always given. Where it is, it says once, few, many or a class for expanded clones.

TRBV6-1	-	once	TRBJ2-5	CASSEWRLETQYF	TGTGCCAGCAGTGAGTGGAGGCTGGAGACCCAGTACTTC
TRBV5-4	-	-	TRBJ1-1	CASSLEGEAFF	TGTGCCAGCAGCTTGGAAGGTGAAGCTTTCTTT
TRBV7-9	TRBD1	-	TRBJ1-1	CASSPPGQGASRGAFF	TGTGCCAGCAGCCCTCCGGGACAGGGGGCGAGTCGGGGGGCTTTCTTT
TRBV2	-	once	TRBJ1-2	CASSGRQINYGYTF	TGTGCCAGCAGTGGGCGCCAGATAAACTATGGCTACACCTTC
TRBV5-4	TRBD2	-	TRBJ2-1	CASSSLAGESEEQFF	TGTGCCAGCAGCTCACTAGCGGGAGAATCGGAAGAGCAGTTCTTC
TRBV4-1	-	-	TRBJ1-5	CASSQDVGASHQPQHF	TGCGCCAGCAGCCAAGATGTGGGGGCTTCCCATCAGCCCCAGCATTTT
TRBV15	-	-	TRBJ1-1	CATSTRTSTEAFF	TGTGCCACCAGCACGAGGACGTCCACTGAAGCTTTCTTT
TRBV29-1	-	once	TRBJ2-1	CSVEVFEQFF	TGCAGCGTTGAAGTGTTCGAGCAGTTCTTC
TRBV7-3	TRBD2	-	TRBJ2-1	CASSLAGVDNEQFF	TGTGCCAGCAGCTTGGCGGGAGTTGACAATGAGCAGTTCTTC
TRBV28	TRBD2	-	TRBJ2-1	CASSVLGLAFDEQFF	TGTGCCAGCAGTGTCCTTGGACTAGCGTTCGATGAGCAGTTCTTC
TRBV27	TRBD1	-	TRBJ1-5	CASSLDRGSQPQHF	TGTGCCAGCAGTTTAGACAGGGGCTCTCAGCCCCAGCATTTT
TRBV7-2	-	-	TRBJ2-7	CASSLGTVEQYF	TGTGCCAGCAGCTTAGGTACGGTCGAGCAGTACTTC